This T cell receptor (beta chain) was found in a study of T cells after yellow fever vaccination. Study-level findings and limits: Detected again after the booster were most primary-vaccination clones, at 95% to 98% CD4 and 70% to 90% CD8.

The TCR cDNA carried a universal primer site and UMIs from 5'RACE template switching. TCRdb used MiXCR to reprocess the 5' RACE reads, holding one entry per CDR3 protein. The table has about 260,000 distinct CDR3 sequences, about 3.9% seen once. This clonotype occurred many times. Its antigen remains unidentified. This clonotype was sampled from a young man who received the YFV17D yellow fever vaccine. Sequenced here: PBMCs, sampled 15 days after the yellow fever booster vaccination.

For the CDR3, the DNA is TGTGCCAGCAGCCGGGACCAAGAGACCCAGTACTTC. Protein product: CASSRDQETQYF. The chain is built from TRBV12-3 or TRBV12-4 and TRBJ2-5; D unresolved. CDR3 length equals 12 residues. The ends were cut back, 6 bases at V and 0 bases at J, with 5 bases in the middle.